The 3 T cell receptor beta chains below all came from one sample that was sequenced in a study of blood T cell repertoires in COVID-19. Repertoires were generated with immunoSEQ multiplex PCR, while TCRdb's copy carries only in-frame clones and drops some. The data contain 100,000 or so clones, roughly 85% of them singletons. Sequencing was performed on peripheral blood. The receptors here all came from a woman of 80 years or more with acute or convalescent COVID-19.

The chain employs TRBV19 and TRBJ2-7; D is perhaps TRBD1 (5 bases). The germline gives CDR1 LNHDA, CDR2 SQIVND (reference sequence). The CDR3 loop spans 14 amino acids. Trimming cost V 1 base and J 0 bases, with 7 bases left between them. The CDR3: CASSIGQGSYEQYF. The CDR3 DNA reads as TGTGCCAGTAGTATAGGCCAGGGCTCCTACGAGCAGTACTTC.

The chain couples TRBV5-4 to TRBJ2-5; 10 nucleotides align to TRBD2. The CDR3 is 14 residues long. Germline V gene data show CDR1 as SGHNT and CDR2 as YYREEE (reference sequence). Trimming removed 4 bases from V and 5 bases from J; junction bases left unmatched: 5. CDR3 sequence reads: CASSLTGLAETQYF. The DNA of the CDR3 is TGTGCCAGCAGCCTGACGGGACTAGCGGAGACCCAGTACTTC.

Concerning this clone: The same CDR3 is also encoded by other DNA sequences in this sample. This sequence joins TRBV18 and TRBJ2-7; TRBD1 aligns across 9 bases. Per germline, CDR1 KGHSH and CDR2 LQKENI. V was pared by 2 bases and J by 1 base, with 0 bases of the junction left unmatched. The CDR3 totals 14 residues. The CDR3, as DNA: TGTGCCAGCTCACCAGGGACAGGGTCCTACGAGCAGTACTTC. Translation: CASSPGTGSYEQYF.